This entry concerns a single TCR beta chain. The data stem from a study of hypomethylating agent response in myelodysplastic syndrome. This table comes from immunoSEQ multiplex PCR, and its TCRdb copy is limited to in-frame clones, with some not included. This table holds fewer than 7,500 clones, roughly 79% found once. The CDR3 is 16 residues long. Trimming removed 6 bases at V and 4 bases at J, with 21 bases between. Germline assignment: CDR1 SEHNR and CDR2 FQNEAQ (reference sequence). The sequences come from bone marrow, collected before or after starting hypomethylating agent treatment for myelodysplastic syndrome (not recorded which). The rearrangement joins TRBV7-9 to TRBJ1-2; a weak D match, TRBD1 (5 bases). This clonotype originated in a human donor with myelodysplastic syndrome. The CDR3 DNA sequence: TGTGCCAGCAGGGGGGGGGTTACGTTTCTTAGCTATGGCTACACCTTC. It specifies CASRGGVTFLSYGYTF.